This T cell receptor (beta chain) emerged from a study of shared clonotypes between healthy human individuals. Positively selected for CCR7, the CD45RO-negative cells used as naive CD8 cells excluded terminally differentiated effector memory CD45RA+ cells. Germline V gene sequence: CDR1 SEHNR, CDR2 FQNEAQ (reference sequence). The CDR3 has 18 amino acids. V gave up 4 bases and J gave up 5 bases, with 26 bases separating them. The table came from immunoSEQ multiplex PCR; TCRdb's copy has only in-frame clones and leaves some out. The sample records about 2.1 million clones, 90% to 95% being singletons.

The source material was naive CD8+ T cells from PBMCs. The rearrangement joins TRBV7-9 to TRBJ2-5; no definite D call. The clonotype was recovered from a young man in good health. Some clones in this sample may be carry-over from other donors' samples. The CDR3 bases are TGTGCCAGCAGCTCAATCCCCTCAGGTCTTAGGCGCCGGGAGACCCAGTACTTC. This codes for CASSSIPSGLRRRETQYF.